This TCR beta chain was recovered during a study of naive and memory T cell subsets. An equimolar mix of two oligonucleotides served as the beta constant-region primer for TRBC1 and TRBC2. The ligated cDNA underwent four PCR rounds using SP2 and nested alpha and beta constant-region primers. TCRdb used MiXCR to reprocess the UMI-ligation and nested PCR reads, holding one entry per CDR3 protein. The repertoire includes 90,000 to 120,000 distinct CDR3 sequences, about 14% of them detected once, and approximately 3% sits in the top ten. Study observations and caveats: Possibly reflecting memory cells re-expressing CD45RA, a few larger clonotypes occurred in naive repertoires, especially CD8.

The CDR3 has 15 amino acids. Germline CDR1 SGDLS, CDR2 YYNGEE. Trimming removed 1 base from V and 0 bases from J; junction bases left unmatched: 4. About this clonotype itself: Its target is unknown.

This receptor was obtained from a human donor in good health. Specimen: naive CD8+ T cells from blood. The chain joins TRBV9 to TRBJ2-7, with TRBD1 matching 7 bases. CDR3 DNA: TGTGCCAGCAGCGTACGGGACAGTTCCTCCTACGAGCAGTACTTC. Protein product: CASSVRDSSSYEQYF.